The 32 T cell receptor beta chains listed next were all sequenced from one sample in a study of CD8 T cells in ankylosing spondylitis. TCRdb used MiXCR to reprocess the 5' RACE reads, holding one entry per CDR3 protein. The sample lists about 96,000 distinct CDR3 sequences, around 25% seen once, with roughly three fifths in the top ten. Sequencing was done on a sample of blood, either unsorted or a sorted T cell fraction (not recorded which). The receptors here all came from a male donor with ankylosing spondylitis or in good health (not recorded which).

The CDR3: CSAEDLAKNIQYF. The CDR3 DNA reads as TGCAGTGCTGAGGACCTAGCCAAAAACATTCAGTACTTC. The rearrangement links TRBV20-1 to TRBJ2-4; D gene uncertain. Deletions cut 5 bases from V and 0 bases from J, with 8 bases between. CDR1 and CDR2 from the germline V gene are DFQATT and SNEGSKA (reference sequence). The CDR3 is made up of 13 amino acids.

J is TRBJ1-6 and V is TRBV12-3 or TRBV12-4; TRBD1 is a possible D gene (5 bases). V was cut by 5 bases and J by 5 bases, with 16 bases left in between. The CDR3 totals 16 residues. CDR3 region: CASSLTPGGDNSPLHF. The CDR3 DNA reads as TGTGCCAGCAGTCTGACTCCCGGGGGTGATAATTCACCCCTCCACTTT.

CDR3 coding DNA: TGCGCCAGCAGCTTGGGATTCTATGGCTACACCTTC. Translation gives CASSLGFYGYTF. The V gene is TRBV5-1, the J gene TRBJ1-2; D remains ambiguous. V gave up 0 bases and J gave up 4 bases, with 4 bases separating them. This CDR3 spans 12 amino acids. Germline V lookup: CDR1 SGHRS, CDR2 YFSETQ.

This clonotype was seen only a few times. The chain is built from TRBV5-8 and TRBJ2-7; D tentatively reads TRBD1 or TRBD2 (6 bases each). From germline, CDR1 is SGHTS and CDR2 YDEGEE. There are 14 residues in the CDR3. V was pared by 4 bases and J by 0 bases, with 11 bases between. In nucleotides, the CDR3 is TGTGCCAGCAGCCTTAGGGGGGTCTCCTACGAGCAGTACTTC. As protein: CASSLRGVSYEQYF.

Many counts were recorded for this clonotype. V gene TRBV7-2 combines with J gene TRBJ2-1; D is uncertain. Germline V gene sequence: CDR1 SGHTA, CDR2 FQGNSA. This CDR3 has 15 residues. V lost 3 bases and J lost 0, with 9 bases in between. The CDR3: CASSFIRSSYNEQFF. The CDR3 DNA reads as TGTGCCAGCAGCTTTATACGGAGCTCCTACAATGAGCAGTTCTTC.

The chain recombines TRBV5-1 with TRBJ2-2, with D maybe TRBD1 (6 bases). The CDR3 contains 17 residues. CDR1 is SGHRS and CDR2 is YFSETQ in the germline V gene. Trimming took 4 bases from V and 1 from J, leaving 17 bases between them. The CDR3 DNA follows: TGCGCCAGCAGCCCTCCTTCGGACAGCCAGAACACCGGGGAGCTGTTTTTT. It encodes CASSPPSDSQNTGELFF.

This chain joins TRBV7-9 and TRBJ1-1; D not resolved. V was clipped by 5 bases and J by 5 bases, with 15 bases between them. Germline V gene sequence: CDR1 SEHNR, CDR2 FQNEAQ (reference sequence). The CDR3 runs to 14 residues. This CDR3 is CASSPSRARTEAFF. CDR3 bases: TGTGCCAGCAGCCCCTCTCGGGCGCGGACTGAAGCTTTCTTT.

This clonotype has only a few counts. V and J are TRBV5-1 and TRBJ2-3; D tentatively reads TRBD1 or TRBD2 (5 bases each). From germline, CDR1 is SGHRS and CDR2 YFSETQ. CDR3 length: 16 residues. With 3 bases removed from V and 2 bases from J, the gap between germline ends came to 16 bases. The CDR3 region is CASSSLSGLTTDTQYF. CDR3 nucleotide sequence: TGCGCCAGCAGCTCCTTATCGGGGCTGACCACAGATACGCAGTATTTT.

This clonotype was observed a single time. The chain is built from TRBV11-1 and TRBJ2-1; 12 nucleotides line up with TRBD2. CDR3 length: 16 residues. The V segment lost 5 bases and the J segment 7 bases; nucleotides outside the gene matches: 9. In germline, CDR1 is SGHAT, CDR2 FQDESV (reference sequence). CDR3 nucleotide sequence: TGTGCCAGCAGCAGAGACCTAGCGGGGGGGCTGAATGAGCAGTTCTTC. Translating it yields CASSRDLAGGLNEQFF. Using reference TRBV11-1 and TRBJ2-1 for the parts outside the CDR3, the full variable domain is EAEVAQSPRYKITEKSQAVAFWCDPISGHATLYWYRQILGQGPELLVQFQDESVVDDSQLPKDRFSAERLKGVDSTLKIQPAELGDSAMYLCASSRDLAGGLNEQFFGPGTRLTVL.

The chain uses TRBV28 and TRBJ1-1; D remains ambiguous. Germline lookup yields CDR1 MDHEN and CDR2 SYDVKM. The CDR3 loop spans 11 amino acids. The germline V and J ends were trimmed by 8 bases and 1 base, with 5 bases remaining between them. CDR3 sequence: CASWSNTEAFF. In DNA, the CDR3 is TGTGCCAGCTGGTCGAACACTGAAGCTTTCTTT.

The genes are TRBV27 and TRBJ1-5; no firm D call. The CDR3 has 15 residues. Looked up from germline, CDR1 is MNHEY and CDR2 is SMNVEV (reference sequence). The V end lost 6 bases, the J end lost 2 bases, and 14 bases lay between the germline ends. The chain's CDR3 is CASREANGRNQPQHF. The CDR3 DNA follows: TGTGCCAGCAGAGAAGCGAATGGGCGCAATCAGCCCCAGCATTTT.

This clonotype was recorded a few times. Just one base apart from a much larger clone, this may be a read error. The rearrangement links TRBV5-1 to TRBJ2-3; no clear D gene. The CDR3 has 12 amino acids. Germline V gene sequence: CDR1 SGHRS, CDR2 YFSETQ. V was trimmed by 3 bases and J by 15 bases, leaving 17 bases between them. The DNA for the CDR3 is TGCGCCAGCAGCTCTTCCCAGTCTGCTCACTATTTT. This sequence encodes CASSSSQSAHYF.

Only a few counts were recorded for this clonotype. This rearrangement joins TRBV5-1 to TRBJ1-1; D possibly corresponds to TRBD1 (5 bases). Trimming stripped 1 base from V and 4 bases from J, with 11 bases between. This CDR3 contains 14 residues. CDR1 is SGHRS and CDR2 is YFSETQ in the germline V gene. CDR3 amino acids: CASSLTGGTTEAFF. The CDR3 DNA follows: TGCGCCAGCAGCTTGACGGGGGGAACCACTGAAGCTTTCTTT.

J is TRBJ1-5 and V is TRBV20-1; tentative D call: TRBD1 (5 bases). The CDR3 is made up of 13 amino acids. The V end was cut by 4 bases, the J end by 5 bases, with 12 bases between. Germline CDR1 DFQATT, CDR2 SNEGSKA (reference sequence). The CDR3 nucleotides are TGCAGTGCTATTCCCGACAGAGATCAGCCCCAGCATTTT. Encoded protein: CSAIPDRDQPQHF.

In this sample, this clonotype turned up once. For the CDR3, the DNA is TGTGCCAGCAGCTTGTATCAGGGCGGGCAAGAGACCCAGTACTTC. It specifies CASSLYQGGQETQYF. The chain carries TRBV5-6 and TRBJ2-5; D tentatively fits TRBD1 or TRBD2 (5 bases each). V was clipped by 1 base and J by 2 bases, with 12 bases between them. The germline gives CDR1 SGHDT, CDR2 YYEEEE. The CDR3 length is 15 residues.

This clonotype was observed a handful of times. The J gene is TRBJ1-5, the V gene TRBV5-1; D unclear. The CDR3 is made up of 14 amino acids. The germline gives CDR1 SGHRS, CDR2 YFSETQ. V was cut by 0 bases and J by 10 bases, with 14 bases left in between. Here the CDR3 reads CASSLDGSHSPQHF. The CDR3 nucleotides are TGCGCCAGCAGCTTGGATGGGAGCCACTCACCCCAGCATTTT. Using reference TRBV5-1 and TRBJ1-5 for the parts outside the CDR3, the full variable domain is KAGVTQTPRYLIKTRGQQVTLSCSPISGHRSVSWYQQTPGQGLQFLFEYFSETQRNKGNFPGRFSGRQFSNSRSEMNVSTLELGDSALYLCASSLDGSHSPQHFGDGTRLSIL.

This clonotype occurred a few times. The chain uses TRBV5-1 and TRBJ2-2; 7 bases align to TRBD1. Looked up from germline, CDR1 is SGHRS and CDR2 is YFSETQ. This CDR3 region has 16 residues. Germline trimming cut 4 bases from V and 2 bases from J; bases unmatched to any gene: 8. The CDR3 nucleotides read TGCGCCAGCAGCGTGGCCGGGACAGTAAACACCGGGGAGCTGTTTTTT. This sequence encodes CASSVAGTVNTGELFF.

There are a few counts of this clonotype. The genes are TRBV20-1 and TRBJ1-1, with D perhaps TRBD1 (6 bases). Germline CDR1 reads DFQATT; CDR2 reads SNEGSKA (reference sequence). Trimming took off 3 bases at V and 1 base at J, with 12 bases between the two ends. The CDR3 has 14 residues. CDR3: CSASRRGQNTEAFF. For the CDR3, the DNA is TGCAGTGCTAGCCGCAGGGGACAGAACACTGAAGCTTTCTTT.

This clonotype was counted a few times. The CDR3 bases are TGCGCCAGCAGCCGACAAGAGCAGCCAAGGATGGTCGTCGACAATGAGCAGTTCTTC. Translating it yields CASSRQEQPRMVVDNEQFF. This chain connects TRBV4-1 to TRBJ2-1; no reliable D call. Germline V gives CDR1 MGHRA, CDR2 YSYEKL. The CDR3 is made up of 19 amino acids. Trimming stripped 4 bases from V and 5 bases from J, with 27 bases between.

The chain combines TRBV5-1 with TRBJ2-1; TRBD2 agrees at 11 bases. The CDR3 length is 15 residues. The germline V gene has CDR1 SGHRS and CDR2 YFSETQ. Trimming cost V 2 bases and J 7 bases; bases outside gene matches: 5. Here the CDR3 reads CASSFLAGGPNEQFF. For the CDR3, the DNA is TGCGCCAGCAGCTTTTTAGCGGGAGGGCCGAATGAGCAGTTCTTC.

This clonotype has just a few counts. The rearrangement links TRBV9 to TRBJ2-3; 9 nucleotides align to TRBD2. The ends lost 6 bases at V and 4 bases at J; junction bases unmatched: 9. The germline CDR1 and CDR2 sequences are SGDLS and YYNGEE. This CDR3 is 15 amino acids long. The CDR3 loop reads CASTTLAGGADTQYF. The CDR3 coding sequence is TGTGCCAGCACCACACTGGCGGGAGGGGCAGATACGCAGTATTTT. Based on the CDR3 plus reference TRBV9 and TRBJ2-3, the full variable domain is DSGVTQTPKHLITATGQRVTLRCSPRSGDLSVYWYQQSLDQGLQFLIQYYNGEERAKGNILERFSAQQFPDLHSELNLSSLELGDSALYFCASTTLAGGADTQYFGPGTRLTVL.

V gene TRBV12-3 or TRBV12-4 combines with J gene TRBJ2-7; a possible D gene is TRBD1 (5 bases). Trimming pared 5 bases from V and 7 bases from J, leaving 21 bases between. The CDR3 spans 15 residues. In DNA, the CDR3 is TGTGCCAGCAGTACCCGTTTGTGGGGCTCCGAAGAGCAGTACTTC. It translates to CASSTRLWGSEEQYF.

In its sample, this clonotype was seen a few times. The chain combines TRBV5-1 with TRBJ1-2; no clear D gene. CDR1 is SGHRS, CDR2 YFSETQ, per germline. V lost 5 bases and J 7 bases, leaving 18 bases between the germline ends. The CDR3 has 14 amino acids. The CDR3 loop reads CASSRDPEGGGYTF. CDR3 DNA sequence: TGCGCCAGCAGTCGCGATCCGGAGGGAGGTGGCTACACCTTC.

The CDR3 region is CASSRLIGPDEKLFF. CDR3 DNA: TGCGCCAGCAGCCGGTTAATAGGGCCAGATGAAAAACTGTTTTTT. The chain carries TRBV5-1 and TRBJ1-4; D ambiguous. Germline-derived CDR1 and CDR2 are SGHRS and YFSETQ. The CDR3 runs to 15 residues. Trimming removed 4 bases from V and 6 bases from J, with 16 bases in between.

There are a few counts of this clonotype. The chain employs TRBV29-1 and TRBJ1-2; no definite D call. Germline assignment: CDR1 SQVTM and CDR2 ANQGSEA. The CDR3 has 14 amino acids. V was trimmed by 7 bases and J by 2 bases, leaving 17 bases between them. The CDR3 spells CSALVAGINYGYTF. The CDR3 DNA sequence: TGCAGCGCTCTGGTGGCGGGGATAAACTATGGCTACACCTTC.

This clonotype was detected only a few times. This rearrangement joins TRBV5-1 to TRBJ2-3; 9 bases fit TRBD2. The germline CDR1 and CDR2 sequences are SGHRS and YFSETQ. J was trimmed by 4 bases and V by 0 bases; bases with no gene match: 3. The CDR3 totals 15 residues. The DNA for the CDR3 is TGCGCCAGCAGCTTGGCGGCTAGCGGGGCAGATACGCAGTATTTT. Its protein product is CASSLAASGADTQYF.

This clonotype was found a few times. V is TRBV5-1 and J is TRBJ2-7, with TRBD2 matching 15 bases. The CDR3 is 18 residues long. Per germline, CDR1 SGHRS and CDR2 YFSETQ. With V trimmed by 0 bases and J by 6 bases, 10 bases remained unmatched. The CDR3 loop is CASSLGTSGRASTFEQYF. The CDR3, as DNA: TGCGCCAGCAGCTTGGGGACTAGCGGGAGGGCCTCCACCTTCGAGCAGTACTTC. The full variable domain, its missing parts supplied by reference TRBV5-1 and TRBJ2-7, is KAGVTQTPRYLIKTRGQQVTLSCSPISGHRSVSWYQQTPGQGLQFLFEYFSETQRNKGNFPGRFSGRQFSNSRSEMNVSTLELGDSALYLCASSLGTSGRASTFEQYFGPGTRLTVT.

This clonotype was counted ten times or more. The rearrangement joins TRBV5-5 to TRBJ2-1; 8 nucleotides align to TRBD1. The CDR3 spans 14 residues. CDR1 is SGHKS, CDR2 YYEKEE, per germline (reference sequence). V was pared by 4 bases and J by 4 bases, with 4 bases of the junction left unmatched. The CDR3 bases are TGTGCCAGCAGCAGTTGGACAGGGTACAATGAGCAGTTCTTC. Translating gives CASSSWTGYNEQFF.

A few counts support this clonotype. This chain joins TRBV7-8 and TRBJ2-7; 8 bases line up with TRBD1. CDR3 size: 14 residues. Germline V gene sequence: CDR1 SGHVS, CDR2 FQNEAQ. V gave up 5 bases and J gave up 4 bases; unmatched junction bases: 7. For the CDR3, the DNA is TGTGCCAGCAGCCCCAGGGGGCTGACATACGAGCAGTACTTC. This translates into CASSPRGLTYEQYF.

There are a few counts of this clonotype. In nucleotides, the CDR3 is TGTGCCATCAGTGAGGCGGGGGGGGCAGCGTACAATGAGCAGTTCTTC. Translation gives CAISEAGGAAYNEQFF. The rearrangement joins TRBV10-3 to TRBJ2-1, with 9 bases lining up with TRBD2. V lost 2 bases, J lost 4 bases, and 6 bases stayed unmatched. CDR1 ENHRY and CDR2 SYGVKD come from the germline V gene. The CDR3 has 16 amino acids.

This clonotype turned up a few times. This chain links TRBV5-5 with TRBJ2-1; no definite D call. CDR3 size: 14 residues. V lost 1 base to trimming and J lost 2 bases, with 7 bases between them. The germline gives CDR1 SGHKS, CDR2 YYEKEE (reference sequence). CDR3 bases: TGTGCCAGCAGCTTGCAGAGCACCTACAATGAGCAGTTCTTC. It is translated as CASSLQSTYNEQFF.

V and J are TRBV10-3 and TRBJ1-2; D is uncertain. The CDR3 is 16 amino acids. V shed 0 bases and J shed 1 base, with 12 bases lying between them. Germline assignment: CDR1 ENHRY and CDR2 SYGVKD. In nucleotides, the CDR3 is TGTGCCATCAGTGAGTCAGACCGAAACCTTAACTATGGCTACACCTTC. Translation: CAISESDRNLNYGYTF.